The following is a TCR beta chain sequence with its context. The sample belongs to a study of T-cell reconstitution after alpha-beta-depleted transplantation in children. Researchers prepared the TCRbeta library using unique molecular identifiers, the study reports. MiXCR, applied by TCRdb to the PCR reads, yields one record per CDR3 protein. The profile shows about 230,000 distinct CDR3 sequences, 12% of them singletons. This CDR3 spans 12 amino acids. Germline-derived CDR1 and CDR2 are ENHRY and SYGVKD. V gave up 6 bases and J gave up 7 bases, with 13 bases separating them. The chain uses TRBV10-3 and TRBJ2-7, with unresolved D. The sequence was collected from a human donor who donated a stem cell graft to a child with acute lymphoblastic leukemia. Sequenced material: PBMCs from the stem cell graft donor, taken from the stem cell graft. CDR3 DNA sequence: TGTGCCATCAGGGATAGTCCAAGGGAGCAGTACTTC. Encoded protein: CAIRDSPREQYF.